The entry that follows covers one TCR beta chain sequence. It lacks a known antigen. Within one base of it there is no much larger clone, and no base qualities were kept. The library was produced with PCR. The instrument was an Illumina HiSeq 2500. To reduce PCR and sequencing biases, unique molecular identifiers were incorporated into the TCR beta cDNA libraries. Roughly 500,000 cDNA molecules were obtained for every 1 to 10 million input T cells, so each molecule roughly corresponded to one T cell. The patient libraries were prepared and sequenced with the same protocol used for the earlier healthy control dataset. Samples belonging to the same batch were prepared together, multiplexed and sequenced on a shared HiSeq lane. The paper's data handling went like this. MIGEC handled the raw barcoded reads, throwing out single-read molecular identifier groups before consensus assembly and CDR3 extraction. Clonotype tables were post-analysed with VDJtools, normalizing diversity by down-sampling all datasets to the smallest sample size. To correct batch-related cross-sample contamination, repertoire overlap clustering matched CDR3 amino acid sequences but not nucleotide sequences. TCRdb ran its own pipeline on the public reads, namely fastp trimming at Q25 and MiXCR clone calling, and kept in-frame beta chains. Each CDR3 protein gets just one entry, which takes the most common genes and DNA from the rows behind it. Clone size and V and J calls follow TCRdb, not the original study. The sample has more than 350,000 distinct CDR3 sequences on record, 39% of them singletons. The top ten clonotypes cover approximately 7.1% of the sample.

This entry comes from a study of post-analysis software for immune sequencing data (dated by TCRdb to about 2015). Looking at the study overall: Disease courses on record covered relapsing-remitting, secondary progressive and progressive-relapsing multiple sclerosis, though some patients had no subtype annotation. A subset of samples was prepared in parallel using single-end sample barcoding, then pooled and co-amplified after Illumina adapter ligation. The patient repertoires were compared against roughly 12 previously published healthy control repertoires obtained from donors aged about 6 to 27 years. Overall study results and their limits: Normalized Chao1 diversity was significantly lower in multiple sclerosis patients than controls, suggesting substantial peripheral T-cell clonal expansion. The multiple sclerosis patient group was slightly younger than the control group. Significantly higher frequencies in patients than in controls were found for roughly 5 TRBV segments, including TRBV5-6, TRBV5-1 and TRBV20-1. When samples were clustered directly using the F measure, samples prepared in the same batch co-clustered strongly, which prompted a batch-effect correction.

Reading the germline V gene gives CDR1 SGHRS and CDR2 YFSETQ. V was cut back by 3 bases and J by 5 bases, leaving a gap of 18 bases between them. Inclusive of the bounding cysteine and phenylalanine, the CDR3 is 15 residues long. Only the CDR3 portion is preserved as DNA: 45 bases, with reading frame beginning at the first base. To demonstrate the VDJtools post-analysis software, TCR beta repertoires were profiled from the peripheral blood of 13 young patients with multiple sclerosis. The multiple sclerosis patients were children and adolescents ranging in age from roughly 6 to 16 years. The sample consisted of blood. The source is a girl aged 2 to 10 with multiple sclerosis. The chain is encoded by TRBV5-1 joined to TRBJ2-7; D gene: possibly TRBD1, on 6 matching bases. The CDR3 is CASSSKNQQGHEQYF. At the DNA level, the sequence is TGCGCCAGCAGCTCGAAAAACCAACAGGGCCACGAGCAGTACTTC. Beyond the CDR3, the reference TRBV5-1 and TRBJ2-7 genes provide the residues; the full variable domain reads: KAGVTQTPRYLIKTRGQQVTLSCSPISGHRSVSWYQQTPGQGLQFLFEYFSETQRNKGNFPGRFSGRQFSNSRSEMNVSTLELGDSALYLCASSSKNQQGHEQYFGPGTRLTVT.